Described below is a single T cell receptor beta chain sequence and its context. Its antigen remains unidentified. This sample stems from a study of OX40 agonist ivuxolimab in advanced cancers. At the level of the study: Ivuxolimab, an antibody that agonizes OX40 (CD134), was administered to the patients.

Germline V gives CDR1 MNHEY, CDR2 SVGAGI. The CDR3 extends over 14 amino acids. Trimming took 6 bases from V and 0 from J, leaving 12 bases between them. General observations from the study: The expanded peripheral T cells' antigen specificity was not determined. Expanded clones were, on average, more numerous among CD8+ T cells than CD4+.

Assay: immunoSEQ multiplex PCR; the TCRdb copy retains only in-frame clones and omits some. This repertoire shows about 100,000 clones, roughly 93% found once; its top ten account for more than 0.6%. Sequencing was performed on CD4+ or CD8+ T cells sorted from blood, taken in a trial of the OX40 agonist ivuxolimab. The sequence derives from an adult with an advanced solid tumor such as melanoma, head and neck, liver or kidney cancer. This chain connects TRBV6-5 to TRBJ2-7; D is tentatively TRBD1 or TRBD2 (5 bases each). The CDR3 protein is CASSRDGGSYEQYF. CDR3 bases: TGTGCCAGCAGCCGGGACGGAGGCTCCTACGAGCAGTACTTC.